This TCR beta chain was found in a study of technical replicates of blood from several donors. Clones were sequenced by immunoSEQ multiplex PCR, and TCRdb holds only the in-frame ones, with some missing. The sample lists around 81,000 clones, around 95% occurring once. The ends lost 5 bases at V and 0 bases at J; junction bases unmatched: 7. The CDR3 loop spans 16 amino acids. Per the germline V gene, CDR1 is SGHNT and CDR2 is YENEEA. Sequenced: T cells isolated from PBMCs. This sequence originates from a human donor in good health. V gene TRBV11-3 combines with J gene TRBJ2-1, with 7 bases fitting TRBD2. The CDR3 coding sequence is TGTGCCAGCAGCGTAAGCGGGATCCACTCCTACAATGAGCAGTTCTTC. Amino acid sequence: CASSVSGIHSYNEQFF.